This TCR beta chain was sequenced for a study of human T cells and chemical hapten exposure. This sample's time point: pre-sensitization, week 0. This sample's treatment: therapeutic diphenylcyclopropenone sensitization with weekly scalp DPC. TCRdb fed the RACE reads into MiXCR, producing one record per CDR3 protein. The sample includes about 110,000 distinct CDR3 sequences, less than 15% of them seen just once. Sequencing used whole blood, obtained in connection with sensitization to the hapten diphenylcyclopropenone (DPC). This clonotype was sampled from a woman aged 50 to 60 with alopecia areata. Some clones in this sample may be carry-over from other donors' samples.

In DNA form, the CDR3 reads TGTGCCAGCAGGGAGAGCGGGACAGGGAATGGCTACACCTTC. Amino acids: CASRESGTGNGYTF. The V call is TRBV6-5, the J call TRBJ1-2; TRBD1 matches 9 bases. Trimming at V came to 6 bases and at J to 6 bases, leaving 8 bases not matched to a gene. The CDR3 sequence is 14 residues long. Germline V CDR1 and CDR2: MNHEY, SVGAGI.